A single sample gave rise to the 13 T cell receptor beta chains below, sequenced in a study of OX40 agonist ivuxolimab in advanced cancers. Sequenced by immunoSEQ multiplex PCR; TCRdb stores in-frame clones only, minus some. The table lists over 15,000 clones, around 74% of them singletons, with 25% to 40% in the top ten. The material was CD4+ or CD8+ T cells sorted from blood, obtained in a trial of the OX40 agonist ivuxolimab. The receptor source for this set is an adult with an advanced solid tumor such as melanoma, head and neck, liver or kidney cancer.

The chain is built from TRBV7-9 and TRBJ1-2, with D possibly matching TRBD1 (6 bases). The CDR3 has 15 residues. Germline CDR1 is SEHNR and CDR2 is FQNEAQ (reference sequence). V was pared by 0 bases and J by 4 bases, with 12 bases between. CDR3 DNA sequence: TGTGCCAGCAGCTTAGCGTCGGGGGCGGGCTATGGCTACACCTTC. Its translation is CASSLASGAGYGYTF.

The chain carries TRBV27 and TRBJ2-2, with D perhaps TRBD1 (6 bases). This CDR3 is 15 amino acids long. Germline-derived CDR1 and CDR2 are MNHEY and SMNVEV (reference sequence). Trimming stripped 6 bases from V and 2 bases from J, with 13 bases between. CDR3 amino acids: CASRRLGANTGELFF. DNA for the CDR3: TGTGCCAGCAGACGGTTGGGGGCTAACACCGGGGAGCTGTTTTTT.

V is TRBV2 and J is TRBJ1-5, with D perhaps TRBD1 (6 bases). Germline values: CDR1 SNHLY, CDR2 FYNNEI. The CDR3 contains 14 residues. V was pared by 3 bases and J by 4 bases, with 10 bases between. CDR3 in amino acids: CASSEPGQNQPQHF. For the CDR3, the DNA is TGTGCCAGCAGTGAGCCGGGACAAAATCAGCCCCAGCATTTT.

The gene calls are TRBV9 and TRBJ2-1, with D uncertain. V was trimmed by 0 bases and J by 9 bases, leaving 4 bases between them. CDR1 and CDR2 from the germline V gene are SGDLS and YYNGEE. The CDR3 is made up of 11 amino acids. CDR3 DNA sequence: TGTGCCAGCAGCGTAGGTGCTGAGCAGTTCTTC. As protein: CASSVGAEQFF.

This sequence joins TRBV5-1 and TRBJ2-2; TRBD1 aligns across 8 bases. This CDR3 comprises 15 residues. Trimming removed 3 bases from V and 5 bases from J; junction bases left unmatched: 6. Germline V CDR1 and CDR2: SGHRS, YFSETQ. The CDR3 spells CASSSGQGGTGELFF. CDR3 bases: TGCGCCAGCAGCTCTGGACAGGGCGGAACCGGGGAGCTGTTTTTT.

Here the CDR3 DNA reads TGCGCCAGCAGCCAAGGTCAGCGGGGGGGCAATGAGCAGTTCTTC. It translates to CASSQGQRGGNEQFF. The V and J genes are TRBV4-3 and TRBJ2-1; 10 positions agree with TRBD2. V gave up 1 base and J gave up 6 bases; unmatched junction bases: 3. Germline CDR1 is LGHNA and CDR2 is YSLEER. This CDR3 region has 15 residues.

The chain uses TRBV4-2 and TRBJ2-1; 9 bases map to TRBD2. The germline CDR1 and CDR2 sequences are LGHNA and YNFKEQ. This CDR3 has 16 amino acids. V trimming: 2 bases; J trimming: 4 bases; junction bases outside the gene matches: 6. For the CDR3, the DNA is TGTGCCAGCAGCCAACATAGCGGGGGCCAGTACAATGAGCAGTTCTTC. Its translation is CASSQHSGGQYNEQFF.

The rearrangement uses TRBV18 and TRBJ2-7, with D perhaps being TRBD1 or TRBD2 (5 bases each). The germline CDR1 and CDR2 sequences are KGHSH and LQKENI. The V and J ends lost 4 bases and 3 bases respectively, with 13 bases between them. This CDR3 contains 14 residues. DNA for the CDR3: TGTGCCAGCTCACTGACAAGGGACGGCTACGAGCAGTACTTC. It encodes CASSLTRDGYEQYF.

This chain links TRBV7-9 with TRBJ2-5, with D possibly matching TRBD1 (5 bases). V dropped 2 bases and J dropped 3 bases, with 7 bases sitting between them. Germline V lookup: CDR1 SEHNR, CDR2 FQNEAQ (reference sequence). The CDR3 runs 13 residues. The DNA of the CDR3 is TGTGCCAGCAGCTTATCCAGGGAAGAGACCCAGTACTTC. Its translation is CASSLSREETQYF. Using reference TRBV7-9 and TRBJ2-5 for the parts outside the CDR3, the full variable domain is DTGVSQNPRHKITKRGQNVTFRCDPISEHNRLYWYRQTLGQGPEFLTYFQNEAQLEKSRLLSDRFSAERPKGSFSTLEIQRTEQGDSAMYLCASSLSREETQYFGPGTRLLVL.

This rearrangement joins TRBV9 to TRBJ1-2; no reliable D call. CDR3 length equals 13 residues. Deletions cut 3 bases from V and 6 bases from J, with 12 bases between. The germline V gene has CDR1 SGDLS and CDR2 YYNGEE. CDR3 sequence: CASSGSQGDGYTF. CDR3 nucleotide sequence: TGTGCCAGCAGCGGATCTCAAGGCGATGGCTACACCTTC.

Judged by abundance, this clone is medium-sized. The chain recombines TRBV6-5 with TRBJ2-1; 7 bases are a match to TRBD1. V lost 5 bases, J lost 3 bases, and 7 bases stayed unmatched. The CDR3 runs to 15 residues. Germline V lookup: CDR1 MNHEY, CDR2 SVGAGI. CDR3 nucleotides: TGTGCCAGCAGTCCCGGGACAGATTTCTACAATGAGCAGTTCTTC. Its translation: CASSPGTDFYNEQFF.

This clone occurred once. V and J are TRBV27 and TRBJ1-5; the D gene is possibly TRBD1 (6 bases). Germline V lookup: CDR1 MNHEY, CDR2 SMNVEV (reference sequence). This CDR3 is built from 14 residues. The V end lost 5 bases, the J end lost 6 bases, and 14 bases lay between the germline ends. CDR3 coding DNA: TGTGCCAGCAGTATGATACAGGGAGGTCAGCCCCAGCATTTT. Amino acid sequence: CASSMIQGGQPQHF.

The genes are TRBV29-1 and TRBJ2-7; unclear D gene. Deletions cut 3 bases from V and 5 bases from J, with 5 bases between. This CDR3 contains 10 residues. Germline V gene data show CDR1 as SQVTM and CDR2 as ANQGSEA. The CDR3 DNA reads TGCAGCGTTGATTTCGACGAGCAGTACTTC. This codes for CSVDFDEQYF.